These 10 T cell receptor beta chains came from one sample sequenced in a study of blood T cell repertoires in COVID-19. This table comes from immunoSEQ multiplex PCR, and its TCRdb copy is limited to in-frame clones, with some not included. The table lists under 85,000 clones, roughly nine tenths of them singletons, with approximately 17% in the top ten. What was sequenced was peripheral blood. The source is a man older than 75 in a cohort sampled during active COVID-19.

This clone was observed a few times. The rearrangement joins TRBV15 to TRBJ2-2, with D possibly TRBD2 on 7 matching bases. This CDR3 is built from 15 residues. V was pared by 7 bases and J by 0 bases, with 12 bases between. The germline V gene has CDR1 LNHNV and CDR2 YYDKDF (reference sequence). The CDR3 here is CATNHGGPNTGELFF. The DNA of the CDR3 is TGTGCCACCAACCACGGGGGGCCGAACACCGGGGAGCTGTTTTTT.

The chain employs TRBV27 and TRBJ1-1; maybe TRBD1 (5 bases). Germline CDR1 is MNHEY and CDR2 is SMNVEV (reference sequence). The CDR3 consists of 12 residues. The germline V and J ends were trimmed by 8 bases and 0 bases, with 7 bases remaining between them. The CDR3: CASQGLNTEAFF. In DNA form, the CDR3 reads TGTGCCAGCCAGGGATTGAACACTGAAGCTTTCTTT.

By proportion, this clone is medium-sized. The gene calls are TRBV28 and TRBJ1-6; a weak D match, TRBD1 (5 bases). In germline, CDR1 is MDHEN, CDR2 SYDVKM. CDR3 length: 14 residues. The V end lost 6 bases, the J end lost 3 bases, and 9 bases lay between the germline ends. In DNA, the CDR3 is TGTGCCAGCAGCGGCCAGGGCTATAATTCACCCCTCCACTTT. Its translation: CASSGQGYNSPLHF.

This clone has a single count. V and J are TRBV2 and TRBJ2-1, with 13 bases identical to TRBD2. This CDR3 has 16 amino acids. The junction had 6 bases not matched to a gene; V was cut back by 5 bases and J by 5 bases. Germline V lookup: CDR1 SNHLY, CDR2 FYNNEI. The DNA for the CDR3 is TGTGCCAGCAGTAGGACTAGCGGGGGCCATAACAATGAGCAGTTCTTC. This encodes CASSRTSGGHNNEQFF.

This rearrangement joins TRBV19 to TRBJ1-3; TRBD1 matches 9 bases. J lost 0 bases, V lost 9 bases, and 6 bases had no gene match. The CDR3 covers 15 residues. Germline CDR1 reads LNHDA; CDR2 reads SQIVND (reference sequence). CDR3: CASRDRANSGNTIYF. The CDR3 DNA reads TGTGCCAGCAGGGACAGGGCGAACTCTGGAAACACCATATATTTT.

The V gene is TRBV19, the J gene TRBJ1-1; the D gene is possibly TRBD1 (5 bases). The V end lost 8 bases, the J end lost 5 bases, and 18 bases lay between the germline ends. The CDR3 sequence is 14 residues long. Germline V lookup: CDR1 LNHDA, CDR2 SQIVND (reference sequence). As DNA, the CDR3 is TGTGCCAGTGAACCGGGACTCCCGTGGACTGAAGCTTTCTTT. This translates into CASEPGLPWTEAFF.

The chain recombines TRBV6-5 with TRBJ1-6; TRBD1 agrees at 7 bases. V shed 2 bases and J 13 bases; nucleotides not matched to a gene: 8. Germline V lookup: CDR1 MNHEY, CDR2 SVGAGI. CDR3 length: 14 residues. The CDR3 sequence: CASSYDRVFMPLHF. CDR3 DNA sequence: TGTGCCAGCAGTTACGACAGGGTTTTTATGCCCCTCCACTTT.

This chain links TRBV7-9 with TRBJ2-2, with 7 bases lining up with TRBD1. This CDR3 has 15 residues. Trimming at V came to 6 bases and at J to 2 bases, leaving 6 bases not matched to a gene. The germline gives CDR1 SEHNR, CDR2 FQNEAQ (reference sequence). The DNA of the CDR3 is TGTGCCAGCAGGCCCGGGACAGCCAACACCGGGGAGCTGTTTTTT. Its protein product is CASRPGTANTGELFF.

The CDR3 DNA is TGTGCCATCAGTGACTCGACAGGAAATGAAAAACTGTTTTTT. It encodes CAISDSTGNEKLFF. The chain recombines TRBV10-3 with TRBJ1-4; maybe TRBD1 (6 bases). Per the germline V gene, CDR1 is ENHRY and CDR2 is SYGVKD. This CDR3 is built from 14 residues. V was cut by 3 bases and J by 5 bases, with 10 bases left in between.

This clone was seen a handful of times. The V call is TRBV29-1, the J call TRBJ1-4, with D perhaps matching TRBD1 (6 bases). From germline, CDR1 is SQVTM and CDR2 ANQGSEA. CDR3 size: 13 residues. Trimming removed 7 bases at V and 8 bases at J, with 17 bases between. CDR3: CSAGQLDTEKLFF. The CDR3 coding sequence is TGCAGCGCCGGACAGCTCGATACGGAAAAACTGTTTTTT.